This TCR beta chain was sequenced during a study of cytomegalovirus exposure and HLA in healthy donors. Findings and limits, study-wide: CMV serostatus was the sole immune exposure information available.

In the case of this clone: Its matching antigen is unknown.

PCR employed 60 Vbeta and 13 Jbeta primers. TCRdb's copy holds only in-frame clones and misses some; the assay was immunoSEQ multiplex PCR. The sample yields 150,000 to 200,000 clones, about 87% seen once. With 4 bases removed from V and 2 bases from J, the gap between germline ends came to 15 bases. The CDR3 loop spans 16 amino acids. Per the germline V gene, CDR1 is MDHEN and CDR2 is SYDVKM. The sample taken for sequencing was PBMCs. This receptor was taken from a woman aged 18-35 years in good health and CMV-seronegative. J is TRBJ2-1 and V is TRBV28, with D tentatively TRBD1 (5 bases). The CDR3 region has the DNA TGTGCCAGCAGTTCCCCAGGGTCCGCAGCCTACAATGAGCAGTTCTTC. It encodes CASSSPGSAAYNEQFF.